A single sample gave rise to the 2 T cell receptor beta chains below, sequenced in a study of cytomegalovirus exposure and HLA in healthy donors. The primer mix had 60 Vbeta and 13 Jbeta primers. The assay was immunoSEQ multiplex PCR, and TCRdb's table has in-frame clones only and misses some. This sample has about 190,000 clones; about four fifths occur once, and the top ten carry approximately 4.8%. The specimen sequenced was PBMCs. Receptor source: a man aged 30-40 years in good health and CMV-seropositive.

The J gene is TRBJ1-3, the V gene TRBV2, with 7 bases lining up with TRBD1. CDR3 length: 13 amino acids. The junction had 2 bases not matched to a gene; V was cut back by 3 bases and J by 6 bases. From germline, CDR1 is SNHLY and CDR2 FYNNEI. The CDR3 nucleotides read TGTGCCAGCAGTGAGGGGACAGCAAACACCATATATTTT. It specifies CASSEGTANTIYF. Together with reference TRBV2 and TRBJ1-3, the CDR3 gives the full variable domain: EPEVTQTPSHQVTQMGQEVILRCVPISNHLYFYWYRQILGQKVEFLVSFYNNEISEKSEIFDDQFSVERPDGSNFTLKIRSTKLEDSAMYFCASSEGTANTIYFGEGSWLTVV.

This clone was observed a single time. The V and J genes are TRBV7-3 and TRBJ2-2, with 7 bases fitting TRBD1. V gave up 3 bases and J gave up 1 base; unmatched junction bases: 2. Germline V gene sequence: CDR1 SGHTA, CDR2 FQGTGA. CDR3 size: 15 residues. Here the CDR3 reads CASSLGTVNTGELFF. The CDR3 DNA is TGTGCCAGCAGCTTGGGGACAGTGAACACCGGGGAGCTGTTTTTT.